This T cell receptor (beta chain) was recorded in a study of cytomegalovirus exposure and HLA in healthy donors (dated by TCRdb to about 2017). Some background on the complete study: The 550 to 750 repertoires of the first cohort and the roughly 110 validation repertoires were produced on the same platform, according to a later analysis. The aim of the study was to test whether cataloging public T cell receptors could identify signatures of past pathogen exposure. High-throughput TCR immunosequencing, statistical association of individual TCRs with disease status, and machine learning were combined to predict cytomegalovirus infection status. In addition to the first cohort of 666 subjects, a separate validation cohort of 130 or so different subjects was used.

The donors were included in the validation cohort of roughly 120 subjects, a group kept apart from the roughly 730-subject first cohort. V and J lose 4 bases and 1 base, and a span of 11 bases separates them. Spanning cysteine to phenylalanine, the CDR3 consists of 14 amino acids. This entry keeps only the CDR3 DNA: 42 bases, framed from base 1. Sequences LNHDA (CDR1) and SQIVND (CDR2) are obtained from the germline V gene (reference sequence). The library was produced with the immunoSEQ multiplex PCR assay. Per the source publication's procedure: A statistical classification framework was developed to diagnose cytomegalovirus status using the catalog of TCR beta chain sequences. As stored in TCRdb, this immuneACCESS dataset retains in-frame rearrangements with V and J assigned. A fraction of the clones does not appear; measured against another copy, unresolved V genes explain less than half of the discrepancy, and the remainder lacks a known reason. V and J calls and clone size come straight from that table; D and trimming were deduced from the DNA. The sample table contains approximately 44,000 clones; only one count was recorded for 88% of them. The ten biggest clones cover about 6.7% of the sample.

On the study overall, not on this receptor specifically: A later analysis lacked HLA typing for the validation cohort, so it scored co-occurrence in that cohort across all 110 or so repertoires. The authors suggested that the approach could potentially be extended to other disease states and immunological phenotypes. Cytomegalovirus status was reported to be diagnosed by the classifier with high specificity and sensitivity in both the original and validation cohorts. A total of 150 or so TCR beta chains were listed by the study as associated with cytomegalovirus. In a later analysis, TCRs clustered in the first cohort were found to also tend to co-occur in the approximately 120 validation repertoires, with approximately 93% of cluster scores above 0. Most TCR sequences were seen in very few donors, while some public TCRs were found in many individuals. A few of the identified cytomegalovirus-associated TCR beta chains were confirmed in vitro to be specific for cytomegalovirus antigens.

With regard to this clone: Which antigen it targets is not known. The sample holds no much larger clone one base away, and base qualities are not on file.

The receptor's source is a young woman in good health and CMV-seronegative. The chain links TRBV19 with TRBJ2-7; the best D guess is TRBD1, with 6 bases matching. The sample consisted of PBMCs. The nucleotide sequence reads as follows: TGTGCCAGTAGTACCACAGGGACGTCCTACGAGCAGTACTTC. Its protein reads: CASSTTGTSYEQYF. Joined to the reference TRBV19 and TRBJ2-7 proteins, this CDR3 gives the full variable domain: DGGITQSPKYLFRKEGQNVTLSCEQNLNHDAMYWYRQDPGQGLRLIYYSQIVNDFQKGDIAEGYSVSREKKESFPLTVTSAQKNPTAFYLCASSTTGTSYEQYFGPGTRLTVT.